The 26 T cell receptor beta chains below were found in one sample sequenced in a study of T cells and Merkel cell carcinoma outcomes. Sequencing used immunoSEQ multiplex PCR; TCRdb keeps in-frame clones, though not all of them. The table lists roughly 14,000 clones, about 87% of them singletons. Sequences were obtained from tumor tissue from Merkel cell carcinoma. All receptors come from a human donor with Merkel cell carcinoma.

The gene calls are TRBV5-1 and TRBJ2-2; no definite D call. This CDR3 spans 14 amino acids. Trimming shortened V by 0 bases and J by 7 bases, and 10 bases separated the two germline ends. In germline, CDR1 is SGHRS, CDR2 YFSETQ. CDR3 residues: CASSLDIPIGELFF. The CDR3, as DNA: TGCGCCAGCAGCTTGGACATACCCATCGGGGAGCTGTTTTTT.

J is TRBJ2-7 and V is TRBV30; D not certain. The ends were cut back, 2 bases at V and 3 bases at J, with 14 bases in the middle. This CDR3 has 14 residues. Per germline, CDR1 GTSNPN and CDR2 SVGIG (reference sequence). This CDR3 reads CAWSRVDIIYEQYF. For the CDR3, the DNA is TGTGCCTGGAGTCGTGTAGACATTATCTACGAGCAGTACTTC. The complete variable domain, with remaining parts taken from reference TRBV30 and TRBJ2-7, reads SQTIHQWPATLVQPVGSPLSLECTVEGTSNPNLYWYRQAAGRGLQLLFYSVGIGQISSEVPQNLSASRPQDRQFILSSKKLLLSDSGFYLCAWSRVDIIYEQYFGPGTRLTVT.

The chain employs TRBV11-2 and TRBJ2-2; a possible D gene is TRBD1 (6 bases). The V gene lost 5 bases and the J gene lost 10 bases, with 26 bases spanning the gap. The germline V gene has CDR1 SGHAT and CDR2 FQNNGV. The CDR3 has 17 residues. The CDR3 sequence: CASSRGSGDNFSEELFF. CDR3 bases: TGTGCCAGCAGCCGAGGATCAGGGGATAATTTTTCCGAGGAGCTGTTTTTT. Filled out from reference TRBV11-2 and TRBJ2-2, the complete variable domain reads EAGVAQSPRYKIIEKRQSVAFWCNPISGHATLYWYQQILGQGPKLLIQFQNNGVVDDSQLPKDRFSAERLKGVDSTLKIQPAKLEDSAVYLCASSRGSGDNFSEELFFGEGSRLTVL.

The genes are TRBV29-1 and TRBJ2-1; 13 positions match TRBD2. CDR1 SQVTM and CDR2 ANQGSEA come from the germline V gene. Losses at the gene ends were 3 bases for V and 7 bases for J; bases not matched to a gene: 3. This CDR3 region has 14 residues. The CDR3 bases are TGCAGCGTTGACCAGGGACTAGCGGGGAATGAGCAGTTCTTC. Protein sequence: CSVDQGLAGNEQFF.

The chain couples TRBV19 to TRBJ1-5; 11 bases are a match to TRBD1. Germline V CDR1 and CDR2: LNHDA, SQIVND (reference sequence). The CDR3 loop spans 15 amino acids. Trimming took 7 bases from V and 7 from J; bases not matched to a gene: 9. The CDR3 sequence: CASKRTGGDPQPQHF. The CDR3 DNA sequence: TGTGCCAGTAAGAGGACAGGGGGCGATCCCCAGCCCCAGCATTTT.

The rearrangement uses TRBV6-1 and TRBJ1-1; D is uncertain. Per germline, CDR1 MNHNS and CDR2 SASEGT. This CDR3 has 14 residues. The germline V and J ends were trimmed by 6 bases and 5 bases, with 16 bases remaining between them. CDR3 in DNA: TGTGCCAGCAGGACAAGAATGGCGACGACTGAAGCTTTCTTT. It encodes CASRTRMATTEAFF.

The CDR3 nucleotides read TGTGCCAGCAACATGGACAGGGACGCGGCTGGCTACACCTTC. Protein sequence: CASNMDRDAAGYTF. J is TRBJ1-2 and V is TRBV2; 8 bases map to TRBD1. After removal of 7 bases from V and 7 bases from J, the junction contained 11 bases not matched to a gene. This CDR3 has 14 residues. CDR1 SNHLY and CDR2 FYNNEI come from the germline V gene.

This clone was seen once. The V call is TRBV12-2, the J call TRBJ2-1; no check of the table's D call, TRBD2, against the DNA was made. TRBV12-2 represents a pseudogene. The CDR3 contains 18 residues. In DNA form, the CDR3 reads TGTGCAAGTCGCTTAAAGATTTCTCGGGGAGTCTCCTACAATGAGCAGTTCTTC. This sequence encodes CASRLKISRGVSYNEQFF.

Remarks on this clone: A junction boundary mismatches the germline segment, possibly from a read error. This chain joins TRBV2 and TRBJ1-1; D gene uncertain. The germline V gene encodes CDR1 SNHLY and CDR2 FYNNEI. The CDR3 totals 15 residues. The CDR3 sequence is CASSEGWGMNTEACF. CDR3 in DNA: TGTGCCAGCAGTGAGGGATGGGGAATGAACACTGAAGCTTGCTTT.

The CDR3 reads CAGGTSGYEQYF. CDR3 DNA: TGTGCCGGGGGGACTAGCGGCTACGAGCAGTACTTC. V and J are TRBV2 and TRBJ2-7; 11 nucleotides align to TRBD2. Germline CDR1 is SNHLY and CDR2 is FYNNEI. This CDR3 region has 12 residues. The ends lost 11 bases at V and 3 bases at J; junction bases unmatched: 3.

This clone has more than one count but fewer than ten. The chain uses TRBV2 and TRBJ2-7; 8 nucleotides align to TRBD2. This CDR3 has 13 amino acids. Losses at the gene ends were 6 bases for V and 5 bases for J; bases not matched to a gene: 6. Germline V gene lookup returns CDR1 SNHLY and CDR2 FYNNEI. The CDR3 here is CASSPGTSDEQYF. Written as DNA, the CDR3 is TGTGCCAGCAGCCCCGGGACTAGTGACGAGCAGTACTTC.

The CDR3 protein is CASSFPMWTVTNEQFF. The DNA for the CDR3 is TGTGCCAGCAGCTTTCCGATGTGGACTGTTACCAATGAGCAGTTCTTC. V usage is TRBV11-1 and J usage is TRBJ2-1; D might be TRBD2 (5 bases). V was trimmed by 3 bases and J by 6 bases, leaving 18 bases between them. The CDR3 covers 16 residues. Germline CDR1 is SGHAT and CDR2 is FQDESV (reference sequence). Complete variable domain (other parts from reference TRBV11-1 and TRBJ2-1): EAEVAQSPRYKITEKSQAVAFWCDPISGHATLYWYRQILGQGPELLVQFQDESVVDDSQLPKDRFSAERLKGVDSTLKIQPAELGDSAMYLCASSFPMWTVTNEQFFGPGTRLTVL.

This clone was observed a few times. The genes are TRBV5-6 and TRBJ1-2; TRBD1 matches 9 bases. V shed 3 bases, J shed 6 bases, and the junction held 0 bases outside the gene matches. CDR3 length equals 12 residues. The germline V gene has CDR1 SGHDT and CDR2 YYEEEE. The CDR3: CASSWDRDGYTF. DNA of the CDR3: TGTGCCAGCAGCTGGGACAGGGATGGCTACACCTTC.

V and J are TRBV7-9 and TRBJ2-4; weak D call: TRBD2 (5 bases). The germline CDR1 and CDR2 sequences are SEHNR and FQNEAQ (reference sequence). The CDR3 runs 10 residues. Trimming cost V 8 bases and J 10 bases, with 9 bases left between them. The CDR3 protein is CASDPGIQYF. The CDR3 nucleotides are TGTGCCAGCGACCCGGGGATTCAGTACTTC.

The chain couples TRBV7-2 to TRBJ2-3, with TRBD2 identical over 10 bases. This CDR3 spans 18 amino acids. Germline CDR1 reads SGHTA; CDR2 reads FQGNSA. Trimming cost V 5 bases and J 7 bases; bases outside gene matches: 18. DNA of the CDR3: TGTGCCAGCAGCCCACTAGCGGGATCACGCCTAGTTATGCATACGCAGTATTTT. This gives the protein CASSPLAGSRLVMHTQYF.

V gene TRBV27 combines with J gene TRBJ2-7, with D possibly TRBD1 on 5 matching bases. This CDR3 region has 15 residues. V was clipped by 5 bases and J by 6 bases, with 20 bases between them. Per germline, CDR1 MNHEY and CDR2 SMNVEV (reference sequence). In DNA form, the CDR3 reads TGTGCCAGCAGTCAAAGGGGCGGACACCCCAGCGAGCAGTACTTC. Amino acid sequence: CASSQRGGHPSEQYF.

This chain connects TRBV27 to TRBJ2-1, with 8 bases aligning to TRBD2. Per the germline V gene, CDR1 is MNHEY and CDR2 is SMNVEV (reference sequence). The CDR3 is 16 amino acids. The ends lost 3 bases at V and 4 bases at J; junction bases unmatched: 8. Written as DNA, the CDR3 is TGTGCCAGCAGTTTCGGGACTAGTGGCGGGTACAATGAGCAGTTCTTC. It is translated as CASSFGTSGGYNEQFF.

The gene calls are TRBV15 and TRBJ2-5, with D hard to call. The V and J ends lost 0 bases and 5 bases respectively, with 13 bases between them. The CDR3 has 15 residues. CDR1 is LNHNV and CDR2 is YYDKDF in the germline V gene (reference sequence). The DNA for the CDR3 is TGTGCCACCAGCAGAGAACCTAGGGTCGGGGAGACCCAGTACTTC. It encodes CATSREPRVGETQYF.

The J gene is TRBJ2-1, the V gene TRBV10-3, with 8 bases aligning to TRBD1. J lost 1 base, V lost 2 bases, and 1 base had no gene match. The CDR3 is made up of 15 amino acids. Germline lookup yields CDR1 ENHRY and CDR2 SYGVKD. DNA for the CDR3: TGTGCCATCAGTGAGGGACAGGGTTCCTACAATGAGCAGTTCTTC. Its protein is CAISEGQGSYNEQFF.

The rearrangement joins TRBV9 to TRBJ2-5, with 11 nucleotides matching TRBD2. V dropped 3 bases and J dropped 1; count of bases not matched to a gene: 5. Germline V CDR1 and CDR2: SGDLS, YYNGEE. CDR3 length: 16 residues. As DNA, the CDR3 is TGTGCCAGCAGCGAACAAGGACTAGCGGGCCAAGAGACCCAGTACTTC. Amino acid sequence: CASSEQGLAGQETQYF.

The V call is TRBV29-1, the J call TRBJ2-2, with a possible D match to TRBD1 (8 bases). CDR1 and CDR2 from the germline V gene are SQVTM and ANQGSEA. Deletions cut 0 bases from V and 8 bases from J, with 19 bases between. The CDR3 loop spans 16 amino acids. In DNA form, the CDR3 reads TGCAGCGTTGAAGATTTATCACAGGGGGGGACTGGGGAGCTGTTTTTT. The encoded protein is CSVEDLSQGGTGELFF.

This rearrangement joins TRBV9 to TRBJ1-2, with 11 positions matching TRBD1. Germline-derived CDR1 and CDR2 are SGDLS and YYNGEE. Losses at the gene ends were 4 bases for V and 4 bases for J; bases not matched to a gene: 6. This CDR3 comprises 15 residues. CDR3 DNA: TGTGCCAGCAGCCTCGGACAGGGGGCTGGCTATGGCTACACCTTC. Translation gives CASSLGQGAGYGYTF. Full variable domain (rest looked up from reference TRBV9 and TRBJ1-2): DSGVTQTPKHLITATGQRVTLRCSPRSGDLSVYWYQQSLDQGLQFLIQYYNGEERAKGNILERFSAQQFPDLHSELNLSSLELGDSALYFCASSLGQGAGYGYTFGSGTRLTVV.

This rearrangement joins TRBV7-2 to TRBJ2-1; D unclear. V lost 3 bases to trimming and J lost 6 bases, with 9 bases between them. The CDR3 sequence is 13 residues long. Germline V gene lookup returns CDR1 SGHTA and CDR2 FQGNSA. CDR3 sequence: CASSFVTANEQFF. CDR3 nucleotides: TGTGCCAGCAGCTTTGTAACAGCCAATGAGCAGTTCTTC.

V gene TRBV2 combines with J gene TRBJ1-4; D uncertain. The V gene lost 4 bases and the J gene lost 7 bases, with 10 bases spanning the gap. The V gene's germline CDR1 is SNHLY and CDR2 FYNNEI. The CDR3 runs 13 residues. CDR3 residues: CASSGGVGEKLFF. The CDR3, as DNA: TGTGCCAGCAGTGGCGGGGTGGGTGAAAAACTGTTTTTT.

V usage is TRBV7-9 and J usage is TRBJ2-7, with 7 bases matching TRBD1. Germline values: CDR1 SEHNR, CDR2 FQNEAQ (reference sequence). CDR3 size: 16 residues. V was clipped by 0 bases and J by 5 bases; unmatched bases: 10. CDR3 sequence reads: CASSLAQGELRHEQYF. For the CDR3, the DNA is TGTGCCAGCAGCTTAGCCCAGGGGGAGCTCCGACACGAGCAGTACTTC.

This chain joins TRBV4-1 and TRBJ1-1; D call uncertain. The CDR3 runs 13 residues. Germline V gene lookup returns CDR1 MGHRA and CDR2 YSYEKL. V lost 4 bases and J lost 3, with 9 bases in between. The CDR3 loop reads CASSRRPDTEAFF. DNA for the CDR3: TGCGCCAGCAGCCGAAGACCGGACACTGAAGCTTTCTTT.